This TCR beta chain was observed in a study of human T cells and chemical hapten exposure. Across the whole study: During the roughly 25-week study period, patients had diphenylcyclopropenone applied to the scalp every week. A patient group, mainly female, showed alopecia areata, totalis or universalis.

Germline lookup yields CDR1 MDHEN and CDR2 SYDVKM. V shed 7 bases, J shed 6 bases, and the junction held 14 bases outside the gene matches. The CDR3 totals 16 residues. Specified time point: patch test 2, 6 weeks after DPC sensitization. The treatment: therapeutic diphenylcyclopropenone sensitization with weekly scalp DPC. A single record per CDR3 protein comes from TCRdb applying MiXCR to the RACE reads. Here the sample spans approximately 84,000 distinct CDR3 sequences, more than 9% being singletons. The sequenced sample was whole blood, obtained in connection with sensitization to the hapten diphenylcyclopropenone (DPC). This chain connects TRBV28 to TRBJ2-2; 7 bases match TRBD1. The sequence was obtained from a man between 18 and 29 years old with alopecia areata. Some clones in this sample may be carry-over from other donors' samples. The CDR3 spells CASIGMGRQGAGELFF. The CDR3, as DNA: TGTGCCAGCATCGGGATGGGTCGACAGGGCGCCGGGGAGCTGTTTTTT.